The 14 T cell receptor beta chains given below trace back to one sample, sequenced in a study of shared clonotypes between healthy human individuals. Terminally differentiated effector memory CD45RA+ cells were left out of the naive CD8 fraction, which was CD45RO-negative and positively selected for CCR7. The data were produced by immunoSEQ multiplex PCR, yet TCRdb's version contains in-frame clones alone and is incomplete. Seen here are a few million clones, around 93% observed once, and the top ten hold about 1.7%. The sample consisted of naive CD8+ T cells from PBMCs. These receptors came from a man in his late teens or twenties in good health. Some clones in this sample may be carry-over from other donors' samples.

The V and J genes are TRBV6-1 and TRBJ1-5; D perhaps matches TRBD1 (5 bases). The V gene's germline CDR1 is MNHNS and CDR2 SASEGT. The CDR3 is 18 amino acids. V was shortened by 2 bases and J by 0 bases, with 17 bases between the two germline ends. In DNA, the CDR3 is TGTGCCAGCAGTGAACTTCGGGGGGGGGTATATAGCAATCAGCCCCAGCATTTT. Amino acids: CASSELRGGVYSNQPQHF.

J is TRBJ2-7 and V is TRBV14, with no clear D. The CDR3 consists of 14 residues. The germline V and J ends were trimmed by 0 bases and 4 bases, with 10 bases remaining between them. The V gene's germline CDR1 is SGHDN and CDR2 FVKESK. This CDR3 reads CASSQDYSVYEQYF. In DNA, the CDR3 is TGTGCCAGCAGCCAAGACTACAGCGTATACGAGCAGTACTTC.

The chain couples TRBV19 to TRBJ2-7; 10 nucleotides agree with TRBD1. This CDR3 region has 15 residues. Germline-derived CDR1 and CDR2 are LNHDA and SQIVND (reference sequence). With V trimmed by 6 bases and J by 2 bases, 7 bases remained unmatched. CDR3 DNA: TGTGCCAGTAGGCCGGGACAGGGGAAAGCCTACGAGCAGTACTTC. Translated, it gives CASRPGQGKAYEQYF.

CDR3 DNA sequence: TGTGCCAGTAGGAGTCTAGGGCCAGGCTACACCTTC. The encoded protein is CASRSLGPGYTF. The chain is built from TRBV19 and TRBJ1-2; D ambiguous. Trimming took 6 bases from V and 8 from J, leaving 13 bases between them. CDR3 size: 12 residues. CDR1 is LNHDA and CDR2 is SQIVND in the germline V gene (reference sequence).

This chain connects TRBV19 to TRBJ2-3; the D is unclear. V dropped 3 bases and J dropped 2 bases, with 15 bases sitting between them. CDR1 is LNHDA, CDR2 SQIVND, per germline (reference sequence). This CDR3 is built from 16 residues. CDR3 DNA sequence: TGTGCCAGTAGTATTTTTGCGGAATCAGACACAGATACGCAGTATTTT. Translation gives CASSIFAESDTDTQYF. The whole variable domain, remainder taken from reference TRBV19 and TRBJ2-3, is DGGITQSPKYLFRKEGQNVTLSCEQNLNHDAMYWYRQDPGQGLRLIYYSQIVNDFQKGDIAEGYSVSREKKESFPLTVTSAQKNPTAFYLCASSIFAESDTDTQYFGPGTRLTVL.

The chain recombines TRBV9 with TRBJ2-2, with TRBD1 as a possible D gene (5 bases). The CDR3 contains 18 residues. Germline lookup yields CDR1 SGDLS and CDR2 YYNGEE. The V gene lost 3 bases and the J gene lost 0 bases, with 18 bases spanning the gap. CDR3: CASSDRPSGHSNTGELFF. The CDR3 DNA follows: TGTGCCAGCAGCGACAGGCCATCAGGCCACTCGAACACCGGGGAGCTGTTTTTT.

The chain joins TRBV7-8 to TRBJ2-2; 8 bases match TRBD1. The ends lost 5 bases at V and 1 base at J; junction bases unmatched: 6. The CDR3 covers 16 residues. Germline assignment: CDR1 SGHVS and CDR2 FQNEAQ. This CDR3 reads CASSPAGQVNTGELFF. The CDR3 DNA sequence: TGTGCCAGCAGCCCCGCGGGACAGGTGAACACCGGGGAGCTGTTTTTT.

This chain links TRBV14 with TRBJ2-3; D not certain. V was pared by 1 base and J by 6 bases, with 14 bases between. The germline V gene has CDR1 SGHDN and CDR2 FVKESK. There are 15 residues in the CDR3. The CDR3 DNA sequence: TGTGCCAGCAGCCAAGGCTACACTACACAGGATACGCAGTATTTT. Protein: CASSQGYTTQDTQYF.

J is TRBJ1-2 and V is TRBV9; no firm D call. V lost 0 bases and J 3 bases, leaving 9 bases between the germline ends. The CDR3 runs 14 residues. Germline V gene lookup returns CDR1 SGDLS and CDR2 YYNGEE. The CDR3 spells CASSVGYKDYGYTF. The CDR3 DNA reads TGTGCCAGCAGCGTAGGGTACAAGGACTATGGCTACACCTTC.

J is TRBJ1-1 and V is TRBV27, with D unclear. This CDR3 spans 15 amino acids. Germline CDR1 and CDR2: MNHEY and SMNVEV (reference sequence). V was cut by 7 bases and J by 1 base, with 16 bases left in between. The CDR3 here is CASTQTASANTEAFF. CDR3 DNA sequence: TGTGCCAGCACCCAAACGGCATCGGCGAACACTGAAGCTTTCTTT.

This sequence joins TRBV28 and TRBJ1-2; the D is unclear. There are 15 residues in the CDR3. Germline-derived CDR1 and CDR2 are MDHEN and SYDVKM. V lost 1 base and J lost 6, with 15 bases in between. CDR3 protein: CASSLFQVLGDGYTF. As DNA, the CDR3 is TGTGCCAGCAGTTTATTTCAGGTATTGGGTGATGGCTACACCTTC.

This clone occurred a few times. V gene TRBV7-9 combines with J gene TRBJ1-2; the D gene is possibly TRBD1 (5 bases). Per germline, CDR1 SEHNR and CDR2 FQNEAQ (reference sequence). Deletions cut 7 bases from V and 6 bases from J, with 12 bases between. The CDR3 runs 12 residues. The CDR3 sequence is CASNRGTDGYTF. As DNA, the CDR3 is TGTGCCAGCAACAGAGGGACGGATGGCTACACCTTC.

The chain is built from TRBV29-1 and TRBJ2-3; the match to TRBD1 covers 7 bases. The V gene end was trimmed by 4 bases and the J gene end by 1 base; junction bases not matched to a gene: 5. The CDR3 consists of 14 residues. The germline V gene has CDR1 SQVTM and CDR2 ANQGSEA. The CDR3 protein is CSVVWGTGTDTQYF. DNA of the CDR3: TGCAGCGTTGTTTGGGGGACAGGCACAGATACGCAGTATTTT.

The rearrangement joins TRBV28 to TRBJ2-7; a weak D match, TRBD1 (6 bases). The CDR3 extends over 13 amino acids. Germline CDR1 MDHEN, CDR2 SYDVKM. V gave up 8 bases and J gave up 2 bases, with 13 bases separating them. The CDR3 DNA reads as TGTGCCAGCGGGACATTTAGGGCCTACGAGCAGTACTTC. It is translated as CASGTFRAYEQYF.